Listed below are T cell receptor beta chains from one sample, sequenced in a study of blood T cell repertoires in COVID-19. The assay was immunoSEQ multiplex PCR, and TCRdb's table has in-frame clones only and misses some. There are approximately 130,000 clones in the sample; 85% to 90% occur only once, and approximately 8.1% lies in the top ten. Sequenced material: peripheral blood. These receptors were obtained from a man aged 50-60 years with acute or convalescent COVID-19. Both conserved end residues are part of each CDR3. A D gene is named only where the DNA matches it firmly. Clone size is given for some rows only: seen once, a few or many times, or a class if the clone is expanded.

v_call	j_call	clone_size	d_call	cdr3_aa	cdr3_nt
TRBV27	TRBJ1-2	once	TRBD1	CASSPTGTGGIKRSGYTF	TGTGCCAGCAGTCCCACTGGGACAGGGGGTATAAAACGGAGTGGCTACACCTTC
TRBV25-1	TRBJ1-1	.	TRBD1	CASSRQGLEAFF	TGTGCCAGCAGTAGACAGGGACTTGAAGCTTTCTTT
TRBV11-2	TRBJ1-1	.	TRBD1	CASSKDRGTEAFF	TGTGCCAGCAGCAAGGACAGGGGCACTGAAGCTTTCTTT
TRBV5-4	TRBJ1-1	few	.	CASSLQENTEAFF	TGTGCCAGCAGCTTACAGGAGAACACTGAAGCTTTCTTT
TRBV18	TRBJ1-2	.	.	CASGGGSDYGYTF	TGTGCCAGCGGGGGAGGGTCGGACTATGGCTACACCTTC
TRBV19	TRBJ2-1	once	.	CASSIMGGEQFF	TGTGCCAGTAGTATAATGGGGGGTGAGCAGTTCTTC
TRBV14	TRBJ2-2	few	TRBD1	CASSSVAQGYTGELFF	TGTGCCAGCAGCTCAGTAGCACAGGGGTACACCGGGGAGCTGTTTTTT
TRBV7-6	TRBJ1-5	.	TRBD1	CASSPMDRVNQPQHF	TGTGCCAGCAGCCCTATGGACAGGGTTAATCAGCCCCAGCATTTT
TRBV4-3	TRBJ1-1	.	.	CASSLTGNTEAFF	TGCGCCAGCAGTCTAACGGGGAACACTGAAGCTTTCTTT
TRBV5-1	TRBJ2-2	once	TRBD1	CASSYRTGQNTGELFF	TGCGCCAGCAGCTATAGGACAGGACAGAACACCGGGGAGCTGTTTTTT
TRBV5-1	TRBJ1-6	.	.	CASSLVVGATYNSPLHF	TGCGCCAGCAGCTTGGTCGTGGGGGCCACCTATAATTCACCCCTCCACTTT
TRBV12-5	TRBJ1-3	.	.	CASGLVLQVISGNTIYF	TGTGCTAGTGGTTTGGTACTTCAGGTGATCTCTGGAAACACCATATATTTT